This T cell receptor beta chain appears in the sequencing data of a study of control samples from healthy donors and cancer patients. Using immunoSEQ multiplex PCR, the repertoire was profiled, and TCRdb retains in-frame clones only, with some absent. Among over 85,000 clones, approximately 93% were seen once, and the ten largest hold around 1.5%. Material: blood. This receptor was identified in a woman in her twenties or thirties in good health.

Here the CDR3 DNA reads TGTGCCAGCAGCTTCTTTCGGGGGGTTCAGGACTATGGCTACACCTTC. Translation gives CASSFFRGVQDYGYTF. The V and J genes are TRBV7-2 and TRBJ1-2; D is possibly TRBD1 (5 bases). Trimming cost V 3 bases and J 3 bases, with 17 bases left between them. Germline CDR1 is SGHTA and CDR2 is FQGNSA. CDR3 length: 16 amino acids.